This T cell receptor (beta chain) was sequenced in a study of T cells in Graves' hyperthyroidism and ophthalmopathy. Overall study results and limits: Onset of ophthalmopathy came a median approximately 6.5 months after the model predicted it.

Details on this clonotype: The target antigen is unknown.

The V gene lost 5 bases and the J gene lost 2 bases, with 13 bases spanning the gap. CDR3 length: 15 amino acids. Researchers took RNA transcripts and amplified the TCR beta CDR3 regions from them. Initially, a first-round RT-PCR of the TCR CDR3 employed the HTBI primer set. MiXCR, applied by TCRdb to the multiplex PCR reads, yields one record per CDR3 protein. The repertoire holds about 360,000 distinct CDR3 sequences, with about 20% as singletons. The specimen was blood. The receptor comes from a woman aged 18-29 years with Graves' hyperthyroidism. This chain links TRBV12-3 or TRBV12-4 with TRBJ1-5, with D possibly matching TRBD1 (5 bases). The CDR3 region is CASSARALGNQPQHF. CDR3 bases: TGTGCCAGCAGTGCCAGGGCTTTAGGCAATCAGCCCCAGCATTTT.